The 23 T cell receptor beta chains reported below all come from one sample, sequenced in a study of shared clonotypes between healthy human individuals. Using immunoSEQ multiplex PCR, the repertoire was profiled, and TCRdb retains in-frame clones only, with some absent. This table holds some 1.5 million clones, around 98% found once. The sample was naive CD4+ T cells sorted from blood. Noted subset: CD45RA+ positively selected. These receptors were collected from a man younger than 40 in good health.

The chain is built from TRBV11-2 and TRBJ2-7, with D perhaps TRBD1 (6 bases). This CDR3 spans 13 amino acids. CDR1 and CDR2 (germline): SGHAT, FQNNGV. V gave up 1 base and J gave up 6 bases, with 10 bases separating them. Written as DNA, the CDR3 is TGTGCCAGCAGCTTAGGGACAGTCCGCGAGCAGTACTTC. This sequence encodes CASSLGTVREQYF.

This chain connects TRBV5-1 to TRBJ2-1, with a tentative D call TRBD1 (5 bases). Germline V gene sequence: CDR1 SGHRS, CDR2 YFSETQ. The CDR3 sequence is 14 residues long. Trimming pared 4 bases from V and 6 bases from J, leaving 14 bases between. The CDR3 sequence is CASSPTSGINEQFF. CDR3 bases: TGCGCCAGCAGCCCAACGTCAGGGATCAATGAGCAGTTCTTC.

The rearrangement joins TRBV30 to TRBJ2-5, with 8 bases aligning to TRBD2. CDR3 size: 15 residues. Trimming at V came to 0 bases and at J to 7 bases, leaving 10 bases not matched to a gene. Germline V gene lookup returns CDR1 GTSNPN and CDR2 SVGIG (reference sequence). The CDR3 nucleotides are TGTGCCTGGAGTGTACCGTTAGCGGGAAGTGGGACCCAGTACTTC. It encodes CAWSVPLAGSGTQYF.

This clone was recorded only once. The gene calls are TRBV27 and TRBJ2-2; TRBD2 might be the D (6 bases). The V and J ends lost 4 bases and 6 bases respectively, with 15 bases between them. Germline loops: CDR1 MNHEY, CDR2 SMNVEV (reference sequence). This CDR3 has 15 residues. CDR3 in DNA: TGTGCCAGCAGTTCCCGACTAGTTTTGGCCGGGGAGCTGTTTTTT. Translated: CASSSRLVLAGELFF.

This chain links TRBV6-1 with TRBJ1-1; the D is unclear. CDR3 size: 10 residues. Germline CDR1 and CDR2: MNHNS and SASEGT. The ends were cut back, 10 bases at V and 3 bases at J, with 6 bases in the middle. CDR3 DNA sequence: TGTGCCACCGGGTACACTGAAGCTTTCTTT. Protein product: CATGYTEAFF.

The V gene is TRBV18, the J gene TRBJ2-6, with 12 bases identical to TRBD2. Germline assignment: CDR1 KGHSH and CDR2 LQKENI. V lost 2 bases, J lost 0 bases, and 2 bases stayed unmatched. The CDR3 extends over 18 amino acids. The CDR3 sequence is CASSPKTSGSSGANVLTF. The CDR3 coding sequence is TGTGCCAGCTCACCAAAGACTAGCGGGAGCTCTGGGGCCAACGTCCTGACTTTC. Full variable domain (outside the CDR3, taken from reference TRBV18 and TRBJ2-6): NAGVMQNPRHLVRRRGQEARLRCSPMKGHSHVYWYRQLPEEGLKFMVYLQKENIIDESGMPKERFSAEFPKEGPSILRIQQVVRGDSAAYFCASSPKTSGSSGANVLTFGAGSRLTVL.

This clone was counted once. The rearrangement joins TRBV29-1 to TRBJ2-1, with 10 bases matching TRBD1. The CDR3 sequence is 12 residues long. Trimming removed 6 bases from V and 9 bases from J; junction bases left unmatched: 5. The germline V gene has CDR1 SQVTM and CDR2 ANQGSEA. The CDR3 DNA reads TGCAGCGTGGGACAGGGGATCATTGAGCAGTTCTTC. Its translation is CSVGQGIIEQFF.

The chain recombines TRBV9 with TRBJ2-3; 9 bases fit TRBD2. The CDR3 loop spans 15 amino acids. Germline lookup yields CDR1 SGDLS and CDR2 YYNGEE. V lost 4 bases and J lost 1; bases outside the gene matches: 4. CDR3 amino acids: CASSFRTSGTDTQYF. Written as DNA, the CDR3 is TGTGCCAGCAGCTTCAGGACTAGCGGCACAGATACGCAGTATTTT.

The rearrangement uses TRBV30 and TRBJ1-1; D call uncertain. The V end lost 1 base, the J end lost 3 bases, and 12 bases lay between the germline ends. The CDR3 contains 14 residues. Germline lookup yields CDR1 GTSNPN and CDR2 SVGIG (reference sequence). The CDR3 region is CAWSGGQWDTEAFF. CDR3 bases: TGTGCCTGGAGTGGAGGCCAATGGGACACTGAAGCTTTCTTT.

V and J are TRBV28 and TRBJ2-7; no definite D call. Germline V lookup: CDR1 MDHEN, CDR2 SYDVKM. The CDR3 covers 12 residues. Between the trimmed V and J ends, which lost 5 bases and 3 bases, there was a span of 8 bases. CDR3 in amino acids: CASSPHYYEQYF. The CDR3, as DNA: TGTGCCAGCAGTCCCCATTACTACGAGCAGTACTTC.

This chain uses TRBV29-1 with TRBJ2-5; D tentatively fits TRBD1 or TRBD2 (5 bases each). This CDR3 is 13 amino acids long. Germline assignment: CDR1 SQVTM and CDR2 ANQGSEA. Deletions cut 7 bases from V and 5 bases from J, with 17 bases between. The CDR3 protein is CSAPIQGGETQYF. The CDR3 DNA reads as TGCAGCGCTCCCATCCAGGGCGGGGAGACCCAGTACTTC. The full variable domain, its missing parts supplied by reference TRBV29-1 and TRBJ2-5, is SAVISQKPSRDICQRGTSLTIQCQVDSQVTMMFWYRQQPGQSLTLIATANQGSEATYESGFVIDKFPISRPNLTFSTLTVSNMSPEDSSIYLCSAPIQGGETQYFGPGTRLLVL.

This clone showed up just once. The CDR3 region is CASSRPDLFGYTF. The CDR3 nucleotides are TGTGCCAGCTCCCGGCCGGACCTCTTTGGCTACACCTTC. This chain joins TRBV28 and TRBJ1-2; D is ambiguous. Trimming pared 8 bases from V and 7 bases from J, leaving 17 bases between. The CDR3 extends over 13 amino acids. CDR1 is MDHEN, CDR2 SYDVKM, per germline.

The chain links TRBV7-8 to TRBJ2-7; D is unclear. V lost 5 bases and J 3 bases, leaving 11 bases between the germline ends. The CDR3 has 13 amino acids. Germline V gene sequence: CDR1 SGHVS, CDR2 FQNEAQ. The CDR3 sequence is CASSPRTGYEQYF. DNA of the CDR3: TGTGCCAGCAGCCCTAGGACGGGCTACGAGCAGTACTTC.

The J gene is TRBJ2-7, the V gene TRBV2; either TRBD1 or TRBD2 may supply D (5 bases each). V lost 5 bases, J lost 3 bases, and 11 bases lay in between. The CDR3 extends over 13 amino acids. Germline V gives CDR1 SNHLY, CDR2 FYNNEI. The CDR3 sequence: CASSRGRSYEQYF. In DNA form, the CDR3 reads TGTGCCAGCAGTAGGGGACGGAGCTACGAGCAGTACTTC.

This rearrangement joins TRBV11-2 to TRBJ2-2, with D possibly being TRBD2 (6 bases). Germline assignment: CDR1 SGHAT and CDR2 FQNNGV. Trimming removed 3 bases from V and 0 bases from J, with 11 bases in between. This CDR3 comprises 16 residues. The CDR3 DNA follows: TGTGCCAGCAGCTTGCAGGCGGGGTCGAACACCGGGGAGCTGTTTTTT. This sequence encodes CASSLQAGSNTGELFF.

The rearrangement uses TRBV18 and TRBJ1-1, with D unclear. CDR3 length equals 14 residues. The germline V gene encodes CDR1 KGHSH and CDR2 LQKENI. The V and J ends lost 6 bases and 6 bases respectively, with 17 bases between them. The CDR3 reads CASSPPQPHPEAFF. The CDR3 DNA sequence: TGTGCCAGCTCTCCTCCCCAGCCACACCCTGAAGCTTTCTTT.

This rearrangement joins TRBV6-5 to TRBJ1-1; 7 bases agree with TRBD1. J lost 9 bases, V lost 8 bases, and 9 bases had no gene match. There are 12 residues in the CDR3. Germline CDR1 and CDR2: MNHEY and SVGAGI. This CDR3 is CASRRTGAQAFF. Written as DNA, the CDR3 is TGTGCCAGCCGTAGAACAGGGGCACAAGCTTTCTTT.

The gene calls are TRBV6-6 and TRBJ2-2, with 8 bases aligning to TRBD2. In germline, CDR1 is MNHNY, CDR2 SVGAGI (reference sequence). V gave up 11 bases and J gave up 0 bases; unmatched junction bases: 8. CDR3 length: 15 amino acids. This CDR3 is CAGKLAEANTGELFF. In DNA form, the CDR3 reads TGTGCCGGGAAACTAGCGGAGGCGAACACCGGGGAGCTGTTTTTT.

This sequence joins TRBV6-5 and TRBJ2-7; D call uncertain. The CDR3 runs 14 residues. CDR1 and CDR2 from the germline V gene are MNHEY and SVGAGI. The V and J ends lost 2 bases and 7 bases respectively, with 15 bases between them. CDR3 sequence reads: CASSYTNARVEQYF. In DNA form, the CDR3 reads TGTGCCAGCAGTTACACCAACGCCCGGGTGGAGCAGTACTTC.

The chain has TRBV10-3 and TRBJ1-4; 9 bases are a match to TRBD1. This CDR3 has 15 residues. The V segment lost 4 bases and the J segment 7 bases; nucleotides outside the gene matches: 7. Per germline, CDR1 ENHRY and CDR2 SYGVKD. In nucleotides, the CDR3 is TGTGCCATCAGTGTTACAGGGGGCTTGGGTGAAAAACTGTTTTTT. It codes for CAISVTGGLGEKLFF.

This rearrangement joins TRBV5-1 to TRBJ1-5; no clear D gene. V was trimmed by 0 bases and J by 6 bases, leaving 10 bases between them. Germline loops: CDR1 SGHRS, CDR2 YFSETQ. This CDR3 comprises 14 residues. The DNA of the CDR3 is TGCGCCAGCAGCTTGGGTCTAATTGGTCAGCCCCAGCATTTT. It specifies CASSLGLIGQPQHF. The full variable domain, with the rest looked up from reference TRBV5-1 and TRBJ1-5, is KAGVTQTPRYLIKTRGQQVTLSCSPISGHRSVSWYQQTPGQGLQFLFEYFSETQRNKGNFPGRFSGRQFSNSRSEMNVSTLELGDSALYLCASSLGLIGQPQHFGDGTRLSIL.

The genes are TRBV7-9 and TRBJ1-1; a weak D match, TRBD1 (6 bases). Per germline, CDR1 SEHNR and CDR2 FQNEAQ (reference sequence). V was cut by 6 bases and J by 3 bases, with 17 bases left in between. This CDR3 contains 15 residues. The CDR3 DNA sequence: TGTGCCAGCAGACTCCCTCGGGGGGCGGACACTGAAGCTTTCTTT. Protein sequence: CASRLPRGADTEAFF.

V usage is TRBV5-1 and J usage is TRBJ2-7; 9 bases match TRBD1. The CDR3 is made up of 15 amino acids. Germline assignment: CDR1 SGHRS and CDR2 YFSETQ. The V gene end was trimmed by 7 bases and the J gene end by 0 bases; junction bases not matched to a gene: 8. The CDR3 sequence: CASRSGTGISYEQYF. For the CDR3, the DNA is TGCGCCAGCCGCTCCGGGACAGGGATCTCCTACGAGCAGTACTTC.